The rows below give T cell receptor beta chains drawn from one sample of a study of T-cell reconstitution after alpha-beta-depleted transplantation in children. Each CDR3 protein is one row after TCRdb ran MiXCR on the PCR reads. The table shows fewer than 550,000 distinct CDR3 sequences, with more than 9.5% occurring only once. This material consisted of PBMCs, mostly from graft donor cells, taken 180 days after TCRalphabeta/CD19-depleted stem cell transplant. Receptors were obtained from a female patient aged 2-15 years who had a stem cell transplant for aplastic anemia, so the T cells may come from the graft donor. Both conserved end residues are part of each CDR3. Each record gives: V gene, J gene, D gene, clone size, CDR3 protein, CDR3 DNA. A D gene is named only where the DNA matches it firmly. A clone size is listed for some rows: how often the clone was seen (once, few, many), or a class if it is expanded.

TRBV28	TRBJ2-7	-	few	CASSEPVRSYEQYF	TGTGCCAGCAGTGAGCCCGTCCGATCCTACGAGCAGTACTTC
TRBV2	TRBJ2-2	-	few	CATPRGVDTGELFF	TGTGCCACCCCACGGGGCGTGGACACCGGGGAGCTGTTTTTT
TRBV29-1	TRBJ2-5	-	many	CSVRVRDYQETQYF	TGCAGCGTGAGGGTTAGGGACTACCAAGAGACCCAGTACTTC
TRBV4-3	TRBJ2-7	-	many	CASSQNRALRGEQYF	TGCGCCAGCAGCCAAAACCGGGCCCTTCGTGGCGAGCAGTACTTC
TRBV4-3	TRBJ1-5	-	-	CASSQSGGEGQPQHF	TGCGCCAGCAGCCAATCAGGAGGGGAAGGCCAGCCCCAGCATTTT
TRBV6-2/TRBV6-3	TRBJ2-3	-	-	CASSYSGALTDTQYF	TGTGCCAGCAGTTACTCCGGGGCTCTAACAGATACGCAGTATTTT
TRBV20-1	TRBJ1-1	-	-	CSARVVDLEAFF	TGCAGTGCTAGAGTAGTGGACCTTGAAGCTTTCTTT
TRBV27	TRBJ2-6	TRBD1	-	CASSSIGPRDRGTGANVLTF	TGTGCCAGCAGTTCTATCGGGCCCCGGGACAGGGGGACTGGGGCCAACGTCCTGACTTTC
TRBV7-2	TRBJ1-2	TRBD1	many	CASRRDSALYGYTF	TGTGCCAGCCGGAGGGACAGTGCATTATATGGCTACACCTTC
TRBV11-2	TRBJ2-7	TRBD2	few	CASSLYWREGVIEQYF	TGTGCCAGCAGCTTATATTGGCGGGAGGGGGTTATCGAGCAGTACTTC
TRBV20-1	TRBJ2-4	TRBD2	few	CSASRGLEGNIQYF	TGCAGTGCTAGCAGGGGACTAGAGGGAAACATTCAGTACTTC
TRBV20-1	TRBJ2-1	TRBD2	-	CSAHGGRSIYNEQFF	TGCAGTGCTCACGGGGGGAGGTCGATTTACAATGAGCAGTTCTTC
TRBV30	TRBJ2-6	-	few	CAWRSGGANVLTF	TGTGCCTGGAGATCGGGGGGGGCCAACGTCCTGACTTTC
TRBV24-1	TRBJ2-1	-	-	CATSSTSGVLGNEQFF	TGTGCCACCAGTTCCACCAGTGGGGTTCTTGGCAATGAGCAGTTCTTC
TRBV7-2	TRBJ2-1	-	many	CASSLRVNEQFF	TGTGCCAGCAGCTTACGGGTTAATGAGCAGTTCTTC
TRBV7-9	TRBJ2-1	-	many	CASSLSPGTNEQFF	TGTGCCAGCAGCTTAAGTCCGGGGACCAATGAGCAGTTCTTC
TRBV6-2/TRBV6-3	TRBJ2-1	-	few	CASSYGTLRGNEQFF	TGTGCCAGCAGTTACGGGACTCTCAGGGGCAATGAGCAGTTCTTC
TRBV6-6	TRBJ1-1	TRBD1	-	CATNRGGTEAFF	TGTGCCACCAACAGGGGCGGCACTGAAGCTTTCTTT
TRBV6-1	TRBJ1-1	-	few	CASSPTGIFMNTEAFF	TGTGCCAGCAGTCCTACAGGGATTTTCATGAACACTGAAGCTTTCTTT
TRBV20-1	TRBJ2-1	TRBD1	-	CSAGGKADEQFF	TGCAGTGCAGGGGGCAAAGCCGATGAGCAGTTCTTC
TRBV7-2	TRBJ1-1	-	few	CASSLGTVTEAFF	TGTGCCAGCAGCTTGGGGACTGTGACTGAAGCTTTCTTT
TRBV20-1	TRBJ2-5	TRBD2	-	CSARDSSGSQGETQYF	TGCAGTGCTAGAGATTCTAGCGGGAGTCAGGGAGAGACCCAGTACTTC
TRBV7-2	TRBJ2-3	-	-	CASSLQFTDTQYF	TGTGCCAGCAGCTTACAATTCACAGATACGCAGTATTTT
TRBV11-2	TRBJ1-5	-	few	CASSLWGTNQPQHF	TGTGCCAGCAGCTTATGGGGTACGAATCAGCCCCAGCATTTT
TRBV7-2	TRBJ2-5	-	many	CASSLLGGAETQYF	TGTGCCAGCAGCTTACTTGGTGGTGCAGAGACCCAGTACTTC
TRBV7-9	TRBJ2-2	-	few	CASSLVGLGDGELFF	TGTGCCAGCAGCTTAGTTGGGCTTGGCGACGGGGAGCTGTTTTTT
TRBV10-3	TRBJ2-6	-	many	CAISEGAGANVLTF	TGTGCCATCAGTGAGGGGGCTGGGGCCAACGTCCTGACTTTC
TRBV10-3	TRBJ1-5	-	-	CAISESMGRGRVTNQPQHF	TGTGCCATCAGTGAGTCGATGGGTAGGGGGAGAGTCACCAATCAGCCCCAGCATTTT
TRBV7-8	TRBJ2-2	-	-	CASSLPGTANTGELFF	TGTGCCAGCAGCTTACCTGGGACGGCGAACACCGGGGAGCTGTTTTTT
TRBV28	TRBJ2-5	TRBD1	many	CASSLWAPGQLQETQYF	TGTGCCAGCAGTTTATGGGCTCCGGGACAGCTCCAAGAGACCCAGTACTTC
TRBV5-1	TRBJ2-6	-	-	CASTLQGRGANVLTF	TGCGCCAGCACCCTACAGGGTCGTGGGGCCAACGTCCTGACTTTC
TRBV6-2/TRBV6-3	TRBJ1-5	TRBD1	-	CASREPRQGPNQPQHF	TGTGCCAGCAGAGAGCCTCGACAGGGCCCCAATCAGCCCCAGCATTTT
TRBV20-1	TRBJ2-7	-	many	CSALKPGNRPYEQYF	TGCAGTGCCCTCAAACCGGGGAACCGGCCCTACGAGCAGTACTTC
TRBV5-1	TRBJ2-2	-	few	CASRHPGTGELFF	TGCGCCAGCAGACACCCAGGGACCGGGGAGCTGTTTTTT
TRBV7-2	TRBJ2-3	-	-	CASSLVSVRTDTQYF	TGTGCCAGCAGCTTAGTTTCGGTCCGCACAGATACGCAGTATTTT
TRBV7-2	TRBJ2-1	TRBD2	few	CASSGLRSGGYNEQFF	TGTGCCAGCAGCGGCCTAAGAAGCGGGGGATACAATGAGCAGTTCTTC
TRBV4-3	TRBJ1-1	-	-	CASKRGGAGGTEAFF	TGCGCCAGCAAACGAGGAGGGGCCGGGGGCACTGAAGCTTTCTTT
TRBV5-6	TRBJ2-4	-	-	CASSLVGGSENIQYF	TGTGCCAGCAGCTTGGTAGGGGGTAGCGAAAACATTCAGTACTTC
TRBV12-3/TRBV12-4	TRBJ1-6	-	many	CASNYDRSPLHF	TGTGCCAGCAATTACGACCGGTCACCCCTCCACTTT
TRBV19	TRBJ1-1	-	-	CASSIPRKALGVGTEAFF	TGTGCCAGTAGCATTCCGAGAAAAGCTCTTGGGGTGGGCACTGAAGCTTTCTTT
TRBV3-1	TRBJ2-7	TRBD2	few	CASSQGIAGGRYEQYF	TGTGCCAGCAGCCAAGGTATAGCGGGAGGGCGGTACGAGCAGTACTTC
TRBV7-9	TRBJ2-1	TRBD1	few	CASSWTTGEGSYNEQFF	TGTGCCAGCAGCTGGACGACAGGGGAAGGCTCCTACAATGAGCAGTTCTTC
TRBV11-1	TRBJ2-1	TRBD1	-	CASSFPLVGRGRVADEQFF	TGTGCCAGCAGCTTTCCCCTGGTGGGCAGGGGGCGCGTTGCGGATGAGCAGTTCTTC
TRBV28	TRBJ2-7	TRBD2	-	CASSSPGLADIYEQYF	TGTGCCAGCAGTTCACCGGGACTAGCGGATATCTACGAGCAGTACTTC
TRBV20-1	TRBJ2-7	TRBD2	few	CSAREAGGEQYF	TGCAGTGCTAGAGAGGCGGGGGGCGAGCAGTACTTC
TRBV20-1	TRBJ2-7	TRBD1	-	CSAREPGQGGDEQYF	TGCAGTGCTAGAGAGCCGGGACAGGGGGGGGACGAGCAGTACTTC
TRBV12-3/TRBV12-4	TRBJ2-7	-	-	CASSFEWGKDYEQYF	TGTGCCAGCAGTTTCGAGTGGGGAAAGGACTACGAGCAGTACTTC
TRBV9	TRBJ1-5	-	many	CASSVEGSIQPQHF	TGTGCCAGCAGCGTAGAAGGGAGCATTCAGCCCCAGCATTTT
TRBV6-5	TRBJ1-5	TRBD1	many	CASSLGQGYRQPQHF	TGTGCCAGCAGTTTGGGACAGGGATATAGGCAGCCCCAGCATTTT
TRBV28	TRBJ2-3	TRBD2	few	CASSLAGGALDTQYF	TGTGCCAGCAGTTTGGCGGGAGGGGCATTAGATACGCAGTATTTT
TRBV5-1	TRBJ2-7	TRBD1	few	CASSSELPGQGTIQYF	TGCGCCAGCAGCTCGGAGCTCCCGGGACAGGGGACAATACAGTACTTC
TRBV2	TRBJ2-1	TRBD2	few	CASSRGLAGGVNEQFF	TGTGCCAGCAGCCGCGGACTAGCGGGTGGAGTTAATGAGCAGTTCTTC
TRBV7-2	TRBJ2-5	TRBD1	many	CASSSWTGETQYF	TGTGCCAGCAGCTCCTGGACAGGGGAGACCCAGTACTTC
TRBV29-1	TRBJ2-3	-	many	CSVDDLRLTDTQYF	TGCAGCGTTGACGACCTACGACTCACAGATACGCAGTATTTT
TRBV28	TRBJ2-7	-	-	CASSFRQYYEQYF	TGTGCCAGCAGTTTTAGACAATACTACGAGCAGTACTTC
TRBV4-3	TRBJ2-7	-	-	CASSQDRVQGVSYEQYF	TGCGCCAGCAGCCAAGATCGGGTACAGGGAGTCTCCTACGAGCAGTACTTC
TRBV20-1	TRBJ1-5	-	few	CSARDNRKQPQHF	TGCAGTGCTAGAGATAACCGGAAACAGCCCCAGCATTTT